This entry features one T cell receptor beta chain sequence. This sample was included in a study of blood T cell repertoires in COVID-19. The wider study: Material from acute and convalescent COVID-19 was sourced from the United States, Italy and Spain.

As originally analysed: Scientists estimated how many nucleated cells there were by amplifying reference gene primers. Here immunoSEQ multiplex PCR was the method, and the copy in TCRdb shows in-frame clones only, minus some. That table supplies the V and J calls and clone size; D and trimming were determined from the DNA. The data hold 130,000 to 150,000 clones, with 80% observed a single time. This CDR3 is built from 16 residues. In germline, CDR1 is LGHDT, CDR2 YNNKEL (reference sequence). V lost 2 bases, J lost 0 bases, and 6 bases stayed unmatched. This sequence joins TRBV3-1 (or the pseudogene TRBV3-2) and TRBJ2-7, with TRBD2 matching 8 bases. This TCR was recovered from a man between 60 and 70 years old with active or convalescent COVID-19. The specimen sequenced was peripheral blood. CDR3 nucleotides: TGTGCCAGCAGCCAATTTACTAGCGGTTCCTCCTACGAGCAGTACTTC. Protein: CASSQFTSGSSYEQYF.